This record concerns one TCR beta chain sequence. Antigen: not known. This CDR3 is built from 10 residues. Per the germline V gene, CDR1 is GTSNPN and CDR2 is SVGIG (reference sequence). Trimming cost V 7 bases and J 13 bases, with 14 bases left between them. The data were obtained in a study of CD8+ T cells in alopecia areata. The wider study: Treated patients were given oral tofacitinib, which was dosed at 5 to 10 mg twice daily.

Treatment meaning: oral pan-JAK inhibitor, 5-10 mg twice daily. Extracted from the samples, RNA was reverse transcribed into cDNA to serve as the sequencing template. Generated by immunoSEQ multiplex PCR, the TCRdb table keeps only in-frame clones and is missing some. Of hundreds of thousands of clones in the sample, around two fifths were seen once. Study findings and constraints: The study also sequences resident alphabeta T cells of normal skin in scalp samples. Tofacitinib delivered significant drops in scalp clonality and in expanded CD8+ clones among the top 100.

The source of this sequence is a human donor with alopecia areata. V is TRBV30 and J is TRBJ2-1; possible D gene TRBD2, 6 bases. The source material was CD4+ T cells sorted from blood, sampled at approximately week 30, from a patient treated with tofacitinib. CDR3 region: CALEGPNQFF. In DNA form, the CDR3 reads TGTGCCTTGGAGGGCCCTAATCAGTTCTTC.